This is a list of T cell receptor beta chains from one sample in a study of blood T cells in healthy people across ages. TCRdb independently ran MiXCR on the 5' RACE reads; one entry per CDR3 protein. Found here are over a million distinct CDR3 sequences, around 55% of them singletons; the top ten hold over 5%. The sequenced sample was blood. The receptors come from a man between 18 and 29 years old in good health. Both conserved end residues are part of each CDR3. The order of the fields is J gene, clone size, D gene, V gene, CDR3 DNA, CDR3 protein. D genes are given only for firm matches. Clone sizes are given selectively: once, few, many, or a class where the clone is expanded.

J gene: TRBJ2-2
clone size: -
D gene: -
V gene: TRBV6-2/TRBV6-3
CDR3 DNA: TGTGCCAGCAGTTACCGGCCAGCGAACACCGGGGAGCTGTTTTTT
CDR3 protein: CASSYRPANTGELFF

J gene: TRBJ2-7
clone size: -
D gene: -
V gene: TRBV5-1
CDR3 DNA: TGCGCCAGCAACCTGGCCGGGACCCCCTACGAGCAGTACTTC
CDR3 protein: CASNLAGTPYEQYF

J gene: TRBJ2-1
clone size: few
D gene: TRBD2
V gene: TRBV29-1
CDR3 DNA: TGCAGCGTTGAAGAAGATTCTGGGACTAAGTTTGTGAATGAGCAGTTCTTC
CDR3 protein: CSVEEDSGTKFVNEQFF

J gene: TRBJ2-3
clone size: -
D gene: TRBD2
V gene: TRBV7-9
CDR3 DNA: TGTGCCAGCAGCTTACCCCGACTAGCTCGGGCCAGAGATACGCAGTATTTT
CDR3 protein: CASSLPRLARARDTQYF

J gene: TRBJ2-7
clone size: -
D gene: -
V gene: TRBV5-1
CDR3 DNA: TGCGCCAGCAGCTTGGAAACCCCGCGGTACGAGCAGTACTTC
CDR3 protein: CASSLETPRYEQYF

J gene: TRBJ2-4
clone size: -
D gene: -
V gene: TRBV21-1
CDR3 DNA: TGTGCCAGCAGCAGGCTGGACAGGGGGCCCAAAAACATTCAGTACTTC
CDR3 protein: CASSRLDRGPKNIQYF

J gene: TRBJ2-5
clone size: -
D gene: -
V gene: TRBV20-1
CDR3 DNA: TGCAGTGCTAGAGAGGCCGCCAAGGGTTTAGAGACCCAGTACTTC
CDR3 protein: CSAREAAKGLETQYF

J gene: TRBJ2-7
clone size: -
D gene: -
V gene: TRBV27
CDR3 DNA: TGTGCCAGCAGTTTATCGGTTCTCAACCCCGCCTACGAGCAGTACTTC
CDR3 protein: CASSLSVLNPAYEQYF

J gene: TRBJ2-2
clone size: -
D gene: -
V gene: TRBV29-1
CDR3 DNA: TGCAGCGCGGTACCAATCAACACCGGGGAGCTGTTTTTT
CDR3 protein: CSAVPINTGELFF

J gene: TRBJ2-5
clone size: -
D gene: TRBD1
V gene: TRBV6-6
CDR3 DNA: TGTGCCAGCGAATTAACAGGGGGGCGAGAGACCCAGTACTTC
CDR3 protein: CASELTGGRETQYF

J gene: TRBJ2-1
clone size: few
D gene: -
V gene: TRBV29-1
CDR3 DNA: TGCAGCGTTGAGGGGACTGGTTTCAATGAGCAGTTCTTC
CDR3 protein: CSVEGTGFNEQFF

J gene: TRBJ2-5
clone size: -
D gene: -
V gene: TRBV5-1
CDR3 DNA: TGCGCCAGCAGCTTCCAGAGTGTCCAAGAGACCCAGTACTTC
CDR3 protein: CASSFQSVQETQYF

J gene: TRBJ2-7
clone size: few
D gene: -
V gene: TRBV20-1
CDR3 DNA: TGCAGTGCTAGCGACCCTGGACTACCGTACGAGCAGTACTTC
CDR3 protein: CSASDPGLPYEQYF

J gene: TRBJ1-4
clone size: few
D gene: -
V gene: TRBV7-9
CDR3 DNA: TGTGCCAGCGGAGACGGGAATGAAAAACTGTTTTTT
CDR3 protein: CASGDGNEKLFF

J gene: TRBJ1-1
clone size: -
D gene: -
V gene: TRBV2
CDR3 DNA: TGTGCCAGCAGTGCAACCGGGGGCGGGTTGGCTTTCTTT
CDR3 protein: CASSATGGGLAFF

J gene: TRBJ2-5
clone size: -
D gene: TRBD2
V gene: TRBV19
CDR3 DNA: TGTGCCAGTTGCAGGACTAGCGGAGTGGAGACCCAGTACTTC
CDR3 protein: CASCRTSGVETQYF

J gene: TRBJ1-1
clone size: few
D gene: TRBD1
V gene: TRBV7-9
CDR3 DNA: TGTGCCAGCAGCCCAGCTGACAGGGGGCAAGACACTGAAGCTTTCTTT
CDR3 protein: CASSPADRGQDTEAFF

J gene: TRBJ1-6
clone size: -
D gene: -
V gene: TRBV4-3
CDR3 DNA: TGCGCCAGCAGCCCCAGTGGGGGGAGTTCACCCCTCCACTTT
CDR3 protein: CASSPSGGSSPLHF

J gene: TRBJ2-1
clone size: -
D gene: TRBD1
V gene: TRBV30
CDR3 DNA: TGTGCCTGGAGAGACTCAGGGGGCTCCTACAATGAGCAGTTCTTC
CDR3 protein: CAWRDSGGSYNEQFF

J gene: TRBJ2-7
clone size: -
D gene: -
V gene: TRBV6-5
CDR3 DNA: TGTGCCAGCAGTCGGGACTTCAGGGCCTACGAGCAGTACTTC
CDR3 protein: CASSRDFRAYEQYF

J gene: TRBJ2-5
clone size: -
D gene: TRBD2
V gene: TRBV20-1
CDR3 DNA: TGCAGTGCTAGTCCCAGGACTAGCGGGGGAGAGACCCAGTACTTC
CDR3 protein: CSASPRTSGGETQYF

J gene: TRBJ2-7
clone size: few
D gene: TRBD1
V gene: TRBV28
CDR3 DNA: TGTGCCAGCAGTTTAGGGGGGACAGGAATTTACGAGCAGTACTTC
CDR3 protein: CASSLGGTGIYEQYF

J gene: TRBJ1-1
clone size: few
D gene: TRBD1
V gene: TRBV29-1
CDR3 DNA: TGCAGCGTTCACCGGACAGGAGCAGGTGCTGAAGCTTTCTTT
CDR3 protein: CSVHRTGAGAEAFF

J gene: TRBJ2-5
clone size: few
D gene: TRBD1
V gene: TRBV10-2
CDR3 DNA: TGCGCCAGCAGTGAGACCAGGGACAGGGGGCCTCAAGAGACCCAGTACTTC
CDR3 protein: CASSETRDRGPQETQYF

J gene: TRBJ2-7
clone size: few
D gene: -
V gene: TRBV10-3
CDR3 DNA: TGTGCCATCAGGTTGGACTCCTCCTACGAGCAGTACTTC
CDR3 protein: CAIRLDSSYEQYF

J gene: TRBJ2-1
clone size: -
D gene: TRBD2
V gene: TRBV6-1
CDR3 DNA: TGTGCCAGCAGGACGAGCGGGAGGGGTAATGAGCAGTTCTTC
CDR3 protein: CASRTSGRGNEQFF

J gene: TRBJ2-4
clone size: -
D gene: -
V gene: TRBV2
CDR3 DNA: TGTGCCAGCAGTGAAGCGCTTCGGGCATGGCAGTACTTC
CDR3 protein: CASSEALRAWQYF

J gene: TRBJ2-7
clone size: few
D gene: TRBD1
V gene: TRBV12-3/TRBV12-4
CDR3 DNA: TGTGCCAGCAGCTATCGACAGGGGCCCTACGAGCAGTACTTC
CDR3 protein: CASSYRQGPYEQYF

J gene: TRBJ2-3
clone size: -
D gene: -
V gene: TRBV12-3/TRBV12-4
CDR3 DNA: TGTGCCAACAGCCCTCGGGAGAAGAGCACAGATACGCAGTATTTT
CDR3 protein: CANSPREKSTDTQYF

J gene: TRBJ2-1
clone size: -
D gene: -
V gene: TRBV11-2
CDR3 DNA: TGTGCCAGCAGCTTAGGCCCTAGAGGGAGTGCCTACAATGAGCAGTTCTTC
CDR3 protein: CASSLGPRGSAYNEQFF

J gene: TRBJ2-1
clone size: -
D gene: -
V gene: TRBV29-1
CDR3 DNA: TGCAGCGTTGCGGACTACAATGAGCAGTTCTTC
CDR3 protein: CSVADYNEQFF

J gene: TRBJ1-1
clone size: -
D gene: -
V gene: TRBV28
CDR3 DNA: TGTGCCAGCACCTATACTTGGAACACTGAAGCTTTCTTT
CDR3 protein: CASTYTWNTEAFF

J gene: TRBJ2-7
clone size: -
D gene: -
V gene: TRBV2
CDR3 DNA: TGTGCCAGCAGTGTTAACAGGGTTGACGAGCAGTACTTC
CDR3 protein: CASSVNRVDEQYF

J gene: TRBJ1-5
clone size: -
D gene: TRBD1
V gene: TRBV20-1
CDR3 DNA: TGCAGTGCTATGATCCCCGGGACAGGGGGCGGTCAGCCCCAGCATTTT
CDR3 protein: CSAMIPGTGGGQPQHF